In this sample, the clone carrying this TCR beta chain turned up many times. The germline V gene encodes CDR1 MDHEN and CDR2 SYDVKM. V shed 2 bases, J shed 6 bases, and the junction held 4 bases outside the gene matches. The CDR3 spans 16 residues. This sample is part of a study of regulatory T cells in long-lasting Graves disease. This sample's time point: newly diagnosed GD, antithyroid drugs for less than 3 months. There was RNA extracted from PBMCs, and the TCR library was made from it. An endocrinology department in Xi'an, China, supplied the patients. For TCR beta, libraries came from iRepertoire HTBI primers and Arm-PCR of CDR3 regions. Using its own MiXCR run on the multiplex PCR reads, TCRdb lists one record per CDR3 protein. The sample contains about 220,000 distinct CDR3 sequences, around 20% of which appear only once. These data were likewise used in another study, on T cells in Graves' hyperthyroidism and ophthalmopathy. As that report states: For Graves' hyperthyroidism to be stable, ophthalmopathy could not progress within 18 months.

Sequencing used peripheral blood mononuclear cells (PBMCs), obtained at new diagnosis, from a patient treated with antithyroid drugs. The receptor was isolated from a woman in her 30s with Graves disease. This chain connects TRBV28 to TRBJ2-1, with 13 nucleotides matching TRBD2. In DNA form, the CDR3 reads TGTGCCAGCAGTTTAACTAGCGGGGGGGCCGGCAATGAGCAGTTCTTC. Translation: CASSLTSGGAGNEQFF.